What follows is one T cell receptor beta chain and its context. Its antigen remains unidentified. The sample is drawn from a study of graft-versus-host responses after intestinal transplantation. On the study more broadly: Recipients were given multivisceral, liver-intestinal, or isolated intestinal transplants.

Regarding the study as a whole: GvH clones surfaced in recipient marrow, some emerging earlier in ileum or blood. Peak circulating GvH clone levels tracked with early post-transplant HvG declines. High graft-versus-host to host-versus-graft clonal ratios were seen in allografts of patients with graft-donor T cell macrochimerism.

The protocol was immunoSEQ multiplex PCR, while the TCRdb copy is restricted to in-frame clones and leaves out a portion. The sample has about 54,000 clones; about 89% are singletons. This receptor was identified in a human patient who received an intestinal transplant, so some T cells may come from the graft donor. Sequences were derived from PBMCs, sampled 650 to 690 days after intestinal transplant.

In nucleotides, the CDR3 is TGCGCCAGCAGACAGGGGACCTATGGCTACACCTTC. Translating gives CASRQGTYGYTF. This sequence joins TRBV10-1 and TRBJ1-2; 7 positions agree with TRBD1. Germline V gene lookup returns CDR1 WNHNN and CDR2 SYGVQD (reference sequence). Trimming cost V 6 bases and J 4 bases; bases outside gene matches: 2. The CDR3 is made up of 12 amino acids.